Described below is a single T cell receptor beta chain sequence and its context. Its cognate antigen is unknown. The sample belongs to a study of T-cell memory formation after mild COVID-19. TCRdb fed the 5' RACE reads into MiXCR, producing one record per CDR3 protein. The repertoire has some 600,000 distinct CDR3 sequences, about 18% of them found once; the top ten carry 8.1%. Notes on the study in general: A second wave expanding day 15 to 37 was CD4+-biased; contracting clones were balanced. Pre-infection memory already had some responding clones, implying cross-reactive memory joined.

The TCR sequence derives from an adult woman who had mild COVID-19 (a few samples of this study predate the infection). Cell type and time point are not known. The sample taken for sequencing was PBMCs or a T cell subset sorted from them (not recorded which).

The chain's CDR3 is CASSLAPGLAGGLTYNEQFF. The DNA for the CDR3 is TGTGCCAGCAGCTTAGCCCCGGGACTAGCGGGGGGGCTGACCTACAATGAGCAGTTCTTC. The chain links TRBV7-6 to TRBJ2-1; 16 nucleotides line up with TRBD2. The CDR3 consists of 20 residues. V trimming: 0 bases; J trimming: 2 bases; junction bases outside the gene matches: 7. Germline V lookup: CDR1 SGHVS, CDR2 FNYEAQ.